This T cell receptor beta chain was identified in a study of blood T cells in healthy people across ages. Study-level information: Template switching recovered approximately one barcoded beta molecule for every two T cells.

It was with a sample-barcoded 5' primer and a J-beta primer mix that a second PCR of roughly 7 to 11 cycles was run. Each CDR3 protein gets one entry after TCRdb re-called the 5' RACE reads with MiXCR. The sample has around 1,600,000 distinct CDR3 sequences, roughly 43% seen once; the top ten hold about 4%. The specimen sequenced was blood. The TCR sequence derives from a woman aged 18-29 years in good health.

The CDR3 region has the DNA TGTGCCAGCACTAATCCGTGGGGGGAGGGCATTCAGTACTTC. Translating it yields CASTNPWGEGIQYF. V gene TRBV11-2 combines with J gene TRBJ2-4; 7 nucleotides agree with TRBD2. The V segment lost 7 bases and the J segment 9 bases; nucleotides outside the gene matches: 12. Per the germline V gene, CDR1 is SGHAT and CDR2 is FQNNGV. There are 14 residues in the CDR3.